This note documents a single T cell receptor beta chain sequence. These data are taken from a study of T cell changes during pregnancy in multiple sclerosis. Data came from immunoSEQ multiplex PCR; TCRdb stores just in-frame clones and leaves some out. The data hold 84,000 or so clones, with over 90% observed a single time. CDR1 and CDR2 (germline): SGHVS, FQNEAQ. The germline V and J ends were trimmed by 5 bases and 3 bases, with 14 bases remaining between them. This CDR3 has 14 residues. This specimen consisted of peripheral blood, obtained in the third trimester of pregnancy. The receptor was derived from a female donor with multiple sclerosis, enrolled in a pregnancy study. The chain joins TRBV7-8 to TRBJ2-7; a possible D gene is TRBD2 (6 bases). CDR3 sequence (DNA): TGTGCCAGCAGCCCCACCGGGAGAGTCTACGAGCAGTACTTC. It codes for CASSPTGRVYEQYF.